The T cell receptor beta chain described here comes from a study of vaccination and CD4 T cells after COVID-19 (dated by TCRdb to about 2022). For the study in its entirety: In the convalescent cohort there were six males and four females, among whom were two Hispanic individuals, seven Caucasians, two Asians and one multiracial person. Memory CD4+ T cell crossreactivity between SARS-CoV-2 and common cold coronavirus spike proteins was assessed at the TCR clonotype level in an earlier paper using these donors. Overlapping spike peptide pools from SARS-CoV-2 and from the common cold coronaviruses HCoV-NL63, HCoV-OC43 and HCoV-229E were used as culture stimuli. Participants got two doses of the Pfizer-BioNTech BNT162b2 vaccine (n=8) or two doses of the Moderna mRNA-1273 vaccine (n=2). The spike-specific CD4+ TCR repertoire was compared before and after mRNA vaccination in over nine COVID-19 convalescent patients and a few infection-naive healthy vaccine recipients. As controls, cultures received a CEFX viral epitope pool (the positive control), an HIV-1 Nef peptide pool (the negative control), or no peptide at all. Post-vaccine blood samples were taken a median of 72 days after the second vaccine dose, with a range of 14 to 241 days. Post-COVID blood samples from convalescent patients were collected a median of roughly 100 days after diagnosis, with a range of 35 to 161 days. What the research found in general, with its limitations: In convalescent patients, nearly all vaccine-specific clones (304 of 307) were found to be mono-reactive for SARS-CoV-2 spike rather than cross-reactive with common cold coronaviruses. Relatively few convalescent patients were included in the study, and early timepoints after natural infection were not analyzed. Among the post-vaccine SARS-CoV-2-reactive clones in convalescent patients, a median around 85% showed up only after vaccination, which suggests vaccine-specific priming. The median number of SARS-CoV-2-reactive clonotypes rose from around 20 after infection to around 40 after vaccination, but the change was not significant.

The library came from PCR. TCR sequencing of DNA from cultured CD4+ T cells used the Oncomine TCR Beta short-read assay at the Johns Hopkins FTIC core. Genomic DNA was extracted from the cultured CD4+ T cells with the QIAamp micro DNA kit. Oncomine TCR Beta libraries made from cultured CD4+ T cells were pooled using unique dual indexes and sequenced on an Illumina iSeq 100. The study's own analysis went as follows. Non-productive sequences were filtered out, and CDR3s that did not start with C, did not end with F or W, or were shorter than 7 amino acids were discarded. Antigen-specific clonotypes were identified with the MANAFEST web application by comparing peptide-stimulated wells with reference and other culture wells. Positive clones required FDR below 0.05, an odds ratio above 5, and productive frequency above 0.1% in at least two of three replicate wells. A clonotype was classed as cross-reactive if the clonotype showed significant expansion both in SARS-CoV-2 spike wells and in at least one common cold coronavirus spike condition. Similarity between CDR3 sequences was evaluated in R version 3.6.1 using Levenshtein distances (stringdist) and unrooted phylogenetic trees (ape). Through fastp at Q25 and MiXCR, TCRdb rebuilt clones from the public reads, retaining in-frame beta chains. Rows are combined by CDR3 protein, so each entry shows the most common genes and DNA. The V and J calls come from TCRdb's annotation, not from the publication. This sample lists several thousand distinct CDR3 sequences; around a quarter were detected once. Jointly, the top ten make up approximately 34% of the sample.

Turning to this clonotype: It has no known antigen specificity. Within one base of it there is no much larger clone, and no base qualities were kept.

According to the study, the label for this sample's treatment or condition signals: roughly 10-day PBMC culture with coronavirus spike peptide pools or control peptides (ViraFEST assay). CD4+ T cells from unexposed donors were collected before the COVID-19 pandemic (2011-2018). The ViraFEST assay, used in the study, expanded antigen-specific T cells with peptide pools and then identified the expanded clonotypes through TCR sequencing. Each well held around 2 million PBMCs cultured in IMDM containing roughly 5.4% human AB serum and roughly 9.7 IU/ml IL-2, with about 10 ug/ml peptide pools added. Half of the culture medium was replaced with fresh IL-2-containing medium on days 3 and 7. After approximately eleven days of culture, CD4+ T cells were isolated by negative selection with the EasySep CD4+ T cell isolation kit. As far as cell numbers permitted, CD4+ T cells from unexposed donors were tested for reactivity against SARS-CoV-2 S and N as well as four spike pools from common cold coronaviruses. Ficoll-Paque Plus gradient centrifugation was used to isolate PBMCs from whole blood, and the isolated PBMCs were then either used fresh or cryopreserved at -140C. Each culture condition was generally run in triplicate wells. The leukapheresis product used for the unexposed donors was purchased from a commercial source.

The CDR3 sequence holds 13 residues, the cysteine and phenylalanine included. Only the CDR3 region is kept as DNA, spanning 39 bases read in frame from base 1. The junction carries 10 bases between V and J, which are trimmed by 2 bases and 5 bases respectively. CDR1 and CDR2 are drawn from the germline V gene (reference sequence): GTSNPN, SVGIG. Sequencing was carried out using CD4+ T cells from blood, cultured in vitro. The rearranged chain carries TRBV30 and TRBJ1-5; possibly the D gene is TRBD1, per 5 matching bases. This TCR was recovered from a human donor in good health. The sequenced DNA is TGTGCCTGGAGTCAGGGATTTCATCAGCCCCAGCATTTT. This sequence encodes CAWSQGFHQPQHF.